Shown below are 30 T cell receptor beta chains from a single sample sequenced in a study of identical twins. TCRdb called the 5' RACE reads again in MiXCR, with one record for every CDR3 protein. The data contain around 370,000 distinct CDR3 sequences, approximately 9.1% of them singletons. Input material: naive T cells sorted from blood. All receptors derive from a woman aged 45-59 years in good health.

This clonotype was counted only a few times. CDR3 in DNA: TGTGCCAGCAGTGAGCGGGAGGCCCCCTACGAGCAGTACGTC. Its protein product is CASSEREAPYEQYV. The chain recombines TRBV25-1 with TRBJ2-7, with 8 bases lining up with TRBD2. The CDR3 length is 14 residues. After removal of 3 bases from V and 2 bases from J, the junction contained 3 bases not matched to a gene. CDR1 is MGHDK, CDR2 SYGVNS, per germline.

The sample holds many counts of this clonotype. The genes are TRBV5-1 and TRBJ1-1, with D hard to call. Trimming took off 0 bases at V and 0 bases at J, with 9 bases between the two ends. Germline-derived CDR1 and CDR2 are SGHRS and YFSETQ. CDR3 length: 15 amino acids. DNA for the CDR3: TGCGCCAGCAGCTTGGCGGTAGTCATGAACACTGAAGCTTTCTTT. It specifies CASSLAVVMNTEAFF.

The gene calls are TRBV5-5 and TRBJ1-2; 8 positions agree with TRBD1. V gave up 2 bases and J gave up 7 bases; unmatched junction bases: 13. Germline V gene data show CDR1 as SGHKS and CDR2 as YYEKEE (reference sequence). The CDR3 runs 16 residues. The CDR3 here is CASSFETGAGVGGYTF. CDR3 nucleotide sequence: TGTGCCAGCAGCTTTGAGACAGGGGCAGGTGTGGGTGGCTACACCTTC.

This clonotype was seen only a few times. The chain links TRBV24-1 to TRBJ2-1; D possibly uses TRBD1 or TRBD2 (5 bases each). This CDR3 is built from 17 residues. V lost 2 bases, J lost 0 bases, and 13 bases lay in between. Germline loops: CDR1 KGHDR, CDR2 SFDVKD. Written as DNA, the CDR3 is TGTGCCACCAGTGATTGGGGGACGCCGAGCTCCTACAATGAGCAGTTCTTC. Residues: CATSDWGTPSSYNEQFF.

Ten or more counts support this clonotype. The J gene is TRBJ2-3, the V gene TRBV5-1; a weak D match, TRBD2 (6 bases). CDR1 is SGHRS, CDR2 YFSETQ, per germline. The CDR3 totals 12 residues. Trimming shortened V by 3 bases and J by 5 bases, and 7 bases separated the two germline ends. The CDR3 sequence: CASSSAGDTQYF. CDR3 nucleotides: TGCGCCAGCAGCTCAGCGGGAGATACGCAGTATTTT.

This clonotype was detected only a few times. The chain joins TRBV20-1 to TRBJ2-1, with TRBD1 matching over 9 bases. The V segment lost 4 bases and the J segment 2 bases; nucleotides outside the gene matches: 6. CDR3 size: 15 residues. Germline-derived CDR1 and CDR2 are DFQATT and SNEGSKA (reference sequence). The CDR3 spells CSATKQGAPYNEQFF. The CDR3 DNA reads TGCAGTGCTACTAAACAGGGGGCGCCCTACAATGAGCAGTTCTTC.

The V and J genes are TRBV4-1 and TRBJ1-6, with TRBD1 matching 9 bases. The CDR3 covers 15 residues. Germline CDR1 reads MGHRA; CDR2 reads YSYEKL. Written as DNA, the CDR3 is TGCGACGAGATGGGGACAGGGTTCTTTTGTTCACCCCTCCACTTT. Translating gives CDEMGTGFFCSPLHF.

This clonotype turned up a few times. The J gene is TRBJ2-1, the V gene TRBV24-1, with 7 bases lining up with TRBD1. Germline trimming cut 3 bases from V and 6 bases from J; bases unmatched to any gene: 7. This CDR3 region has 15 residues. Germline values: CDR1 KGHDR, CDR2 SFDVKD. The CDR3 coding sequence is TGTGCCACCAGTGATAGGACAGGCCACAGCAATGAGCAGTTCTTC. Protein product: CATSDRTGHSNEQFF.

This clonotype was counted at least ten times. CDR3 sequence (DNA): TGTGCCAGCACTTCTTTGGCATCTAACTATGGCTACACCTTC. Protein: CASTSLASNYGYTF. The chain is built from TRBV27 and TRBJ1-2; no clear D gene. The CDR3 consists of 14 residues. The V end was cut by 7 bases, the J end by 0 bases, with 12 bases between. The germline V gene has CDR1 MNHEY and CDR2 SMNVEV (reference sequence).

Ten or more counts support this clonotype. The chain joins TRBV5-5 to TRBJ1-1, with TRBD1 as a possible D gene (5 bases). There are 18 residues in the CDR3. V was shortened by 0 bases and J by 0 bases, with 18 bases between the two germline ends. CDR1 is SGHKS, CDR2 YYEKEE, per germline (reference sequence). The CDR3 loop reads CASSLVGAGNRLNTEAFF. In nucleotides, the CDR3 is TGTGCCAGCAGCTTGGTAGGTGCGGGAAACAGGTTGAACACTGAAGCTTTCTTT.

A few counts support this clonotype. The chain couples TRBV21-1 to TRBJ2-7; whether TRBD1, the table's D call, matches the DNA was not checked. TRBV21-1 is tagged as a pseudogene. This CDR3 contains 18 residues. CDR3 in DNA: TGTGCCAGCAGCCCACAGAAAACCACCCGGGATCGGACCTACGAGCAGTACTTC. Its translation is CASSPQKTTRDRTYEQYF.

The chain recombines TRBV9 with TRBJ2-2, with 12 bases lining up with TRBD2. Unmatched junction bases numbered 10, after V lost 3 bases and J lost 10 bases. The germline V gene encodes CDR1 SGDLS and CDR2 YYNGEE. The CDR3 has 16 amino acids. This CDR3 is CASSGLTSGSRVELFF. CDR3 coding DNA: TGTGCCAGCAGCGGCCTGACTAGCGGGAGTAGGGTGGAGCTGTTTTTT.

The chain uses TRBV7-2 and TRBJ2-7; 7 nucleotides line up with TRBD2. J was trimmed by 5 bases and V by 1 base; bases with no gene match: 8. The CDR3 is 15 residues long. The germline gives CDR1 SGHTA, CDR2 FQGNSA. CDR3 sequence reads: CASSLDGGSTDEQYF. The CDR3 region has the DNA TGTGCCAGCAGCTTAGACGGCGGGAGCACGGACGAGCAGTACTTC.

As regards this clonotype: A much larger clone differs by one base, so this may be a read error. This sequence joins TRBV24-1 and TRBJ2-1; unclear D gene. The CDR3 length is 13 residues. Germline V CDR1 and CDR2: KGHDR, SFDVKD. V was pared by 1 base and J by 13 bases, with 13 bases between. CDR3 sequence: CATSDFGFSDQFF. In nucleotides, the CDR3 is TGTGCCACCAGTGATTTTGGGTTCAGTGACCAGTTCTTC.

The chain joins TRBV29-1 to TRBJ2-1; tentatively, D is TRBD2 (6 bases). Germline values: CDR1 SQVTM, CDR2 ANQGSEA. This CDR3 spans 15 amino acids. The V gene lost 1 base and the J gene lost 3 bases, with 13 bases spanning the gap. The chain's CDR3 is CSVEAGRTNYNEQFF. CDR3 bases: TGCAGCGTTGAAGCAGGTAGGACTAACTACAATGAGCAGTTCTTC.

In its sample, this clonotype was seen many times. The chain joins TRBV6-2 or TRBV6-3 to TRBJ2-4; possibly TRBD2 for D (5 bases). V was trimmed by 7 bases and J by 5 bases, leaving 12 bases between them. CDR1 is MNHEY, CDR2 SVGEGT, per germline. The CDR3 has 13 residues. CDR3 sequence reads: CASKSAGENIQYF. CDR3 DNA sequence: TGTGCCAGCAAGTCGGCGGGCGAAAACATTCAGTACTTC.

The J gene is TRBJ1-5, the V gene TRBV6-1, with 10 bases that match TRBD1. V lost 7 bases and J lost 4; bases outside the gene matches: 1. Germline CDR1 reads MNHNS; CDR2 reads SASEGT. CDR3 length: 13 residues. CDR3 sequence reads: CASTGQGNQPQHF. The CDR3 coding sequence is TGTGCCAGCACGGGACAGGGGAATCAGCCCCAGCATTTT.

The V call is TRBV29-1, the J call TRBJ2-3, with D possibly TRBD2 on 5 matching bases. Germline CDR1 is SQVTM and CDR2 is ANQGSEA. Trimming left V 6 bases short and J 1 base short, with 17 bases between. There are 15 residues in the CDR3. CDR3 coding DNA: TGCAGCGTCGATCCCGCTCGGGGTGGCACAGATACGCAGTATTTT. Its protein product is CSVDPARGGTDTQYF.

This clonotype was observed many times. The chain uses TRBV3-1 and TRBJ2-3; TRBD2 matches at 8 bases. The CDR3 covers 18 residues. V shed 1 base, J shed 8 bases, and the junction held 17 bases outside the gene matches. Germline V gene data show CDR1 as LGHDT and CDR2 as YNNKEL (reference sequence). The chain's CDR3 is CASSQGLTSGTSTSTQYF. CDR3 DNA: TGTGCCAGCAGCCAAGGACTCACTAGCGGAACCTCAACGAGTACGCAGTATTTT.

The chain combines TRBV7-9 with TRBJ1-2; tentatively, D is TRBD1 (6 bases). CDR1 is SEHNR and CDR2 is FQNEAQ in the germline V gene (reference sequence). The CDR3 totals 15 residues. V lost 1 base, J lost 3 bases, and 12 bases lay in between. Here the CDR3 DNA reads TGTGCCAGCAGCTTAGGTTTACAGGGTGACTATGGCTACACCTTC. Residues: CASSLGLQGDYGYTF.

The rearrangement links TRBV15 to TRBJ2-5; perhaps TRBD1 as D (5 bases). Germline CDR1 reads LNHNV; CDR2 reads YYDKDF (reference sequence). The CDR3 has 15 amino acids. Trimming removed 3 bases from V and 2 bases from J, with 13 bases in between. The CDR3 nucleotides read TGTGCCACCAGCAGGCAACTTTCAGGGCAAGAGACCCAGTACTTC. Its translation: CATSRQLSGQETQYF.

This clonotype has at least ten counts. This chain uses TRBV29-1 with TRBJ1-4, with unresolved D. Germline V gene sequence: CDR1 SQVTM, CDR2 ANQGSEA. The CDR3 totals 11 residues. V was trimmed by 4 bases and J by 7 bases, leaving 7 bases between them. The CDR3 nucleotides read TGCAGCGTTGTAGATGTTGAAAAACTGTTTTTT. Protein: CSVVDVEKLFF. The full variable domain, completed using reference TRBV29-1 and TRBJ1-4, is SAVISQKPSRDICQRGTSLTIQCQVDSQVTMMFWYRQQPGQSLTLIATANQGSEATYESGFVIDKFPISRPNLTFSTLTVSNMSPEDSSIYLCSVVDVEKLFFGSGTQLSVL.

This clonotype occurred a few times. Here the CDR3 DNA reads TGCAGTGCTAGAGTTTTAACTAGCGGATTCTACAATGAGCAGTTCTTC. Its translation: CSARVLTSGFYNEQFF. The chain carries TRBV20-1 and TRBJ2-1; the match to TRBD2 covers 8 bases. This CDR3 region has 16 residues. The germline CDR1 and CDR2 sequences are DFQATT and SNEGSKA (reference sequence). With 1 base clipped from V and 3 bases from J, the junction kept 8 bases outside the gene matches.

This clonotype was counted many times. The chain couples TRBV20-1 to TRBJ1-5, with TRBD1 identical over 7 bases. The CDR3 runs to 13 residues. Per the germline V gene, CDR1 is DFQATT and CDR2 is SNEGSKA (reference sequence). V lost 4 bases, J lost 3 bases, and 3 bases stayed unmatched. The chain's CDR3 is CSATTGSNQPQHF. CDR3 bases: TGCAGTGCTACGACAGGGTCCAATCAGCCCCAGCATTTT.

J is TRBJ1-1 and V is TRBV21-1; TRBD1 is the table's D call, not checked against the DNA. TRBV21-1 is a documented pseudogene. This CDR3 spans 14 amino acids. The CDR3 nucleotides read TGTGCCAGCAGGAGGGGCGGGGGGGAAACTGAAGCTTTCTTT. Amino acid sequence: CASRRGGGETEAFF.

The rearrangement uses TRBV28 and TRBJ2-1, with D perhaps TRBD2 (6 bases). Trimming pared 8 bases from V and 9 bases from J, leaving 17 bases between. The CDR3 length is 13 residues. Germline V gives CDR1 MDHEN, CDR2 SYDVKM. The CDR3 DNA is TGTGCCAGCCGTGCCAGGCCGGAGGGTGAGCAGTTCTTC. This sequence encodes CASRARPEGEQFF.

The rearrangement uses TRBV7-6 and TRBJ2-3; 13 bases are shared with TRBD2. The CDR3 is made up of 16 amino acids. Germline V gene sequence: CDR1 SGHVS, CDR2 FNYEAQ. The trim removed 5 bases at V and 4 bases at J, leaving 6 bases unmatched. The CDR3 DNA sequence: TGTGCCAGCAGCCATCGACTAGCGGGAGGTGCAGATACGCAGTATTTT. Amino acids: CASSHRLAGGADTQYF.

This clonotype was recorded at least ten times. The chain carries TRBV20-1 and TRBJ2-2, with D perhaps matching TRBD1 (5 bases). Looked up from germline, CDR1 is DFQATT and CDR2 is SNEGSKA (reference sequence). The CDR3 loop spans 14 amino acids. V was pared by 0 bases and J by 0 bases, with 5 bases between. This chain's CDR3 is CSARDRANTGELFF. The CDR3 DNA is TGCAGTGCTAGAGACAGGGCGAACACCGGGGAGCTGTTTTTT.

In its sample, this clonotype was seen a few times. V is TRBV12-3 or TRBV12-4 and J is TRBJ2-6; no clear D. Trimming left V 6 bases short and J 0 bases short, with 9 bases between. This CDR3 is 15 amino acids long. The CDR3 DNA sequence: TGTGCCAGCAGGGCAATCAACTCTGGGGCCAACGTCCTGACTTTC. Translation: CASRAINSGANVLTF.

This clonotype was counted a few times. The chain uses TRBV11-2 and TRBJ2-7; tentatively, D is TRBD2 (6 bases). The CDR3 contains 15 residues. Trimming removed 2 bases at V and 3 bases at J, with 14 bases between. In germline, CDR1 is SGHAT, CDR2 FQNNGV. CDR3 region: CASSLTSMGVYEQYV. In nucleotides, the CDR3 is TGTGCCAGCAGCTTAACTAGCATGGGAGTCTACGAGCAGTACGTC.